This passage covers 28 T cell receptor beta chains from one sample sequenced in a study of T cells expressing NK-cell markers. One entry per CDR3 protein, without DNA, is what TCRdb gives after re-calling the 5' RACE reads. This table holds 500,000 to 700,000 distinct CDR3 sequences. Sequences were obtained from blood T cells: a sorted CD56 or NKG2C T cell subset, CD4+ or CD8+ T cells, or bulk PBMC T cells (not recorded which). These receptors came from a man younger than 35 in good health.

The chain combines TRBV7-8 with TRBJ2-5; TCRdb picks TRBD1, but there is no DNA to check that call. The CDR3 has 17 amino acids. Germline CDR1 is SGHVS and CDR2 is FQNEAQ. The CDR3 spells CASSLLPGFMYQETQYF.

This chain connects TRBV6-5 to TRBJ1-1; TCRdb picks TRBD1, but there is no DNA to check that call. The CDR3 extends over 12 amino acids. Germline loops: CDR1 MNHEY, CDR2 SVGAGI. CDR3 region: CASSLTGGKAFF.

The chain joins TRBV7-8 to TRBJ2-7; absent DNA, TCRdb's TRBD1 call cannot be checked. The CDR3 spans 15 residues. Germline V gene lookup returns CDR1 SGHVS and CDR2 FQNEAQ. CDR3 region: CASSLSQQGAYEQYF.

The chain links TRBV25-1 to TRBJ2-1; with no DNA, the TCRdb D assignment of TRBD2 cannot be verified. CDR1 MGHDK and CDR2 SYGVNS come from the germline V gene. The CDR3 runs 13 residues. CDR3 in amino acids: CASSEYGASEQFF. The whole variable domain, remainder taken from reference TRBV25-1 and TRBJ2-1, is EADIYQTPRYLVIGTGKKITLECSQTMGHDKMYWYQQDPGMELHLIHYSYGVNSTEKGDLSSESTVSRIRTEHFPLTLESARPSHTSQYLCASSEYGASEQFFGPGTRLTVL.

This chain connects TRBV11-2 to TRBJ1-2. Germline V gene lookup returns CDR1 SGHAT and CDR2 FQNNGV. The CDR3 is 16 amino acids. CDR3 sequence: CASIHLSHEPSEGYTF.

The chain combines TRBV7-3 with TRBJ2-3; TCRdb reports TRBD2, a call that lacks DNA to check it against. This CDR3 region has 17 residues. Germline CDR1 reads SGHTA; CDR2 reads FQGTGA. The CDR3 loop is CASSLIASGIDKDTQYF.

V and J are TRBV20-1 and TRBJ2-5; the TCRdb call, TRBD2, lacks DNA for checking. Per the germline V gene, CDR1 is DFQATT and CDR2 is SNEGSKA (reference sequence). This CDR3 has 16 amino acids. The CDR3: CSARDPVPSGQETQYF.

J is TRBJ2-4 and V is TRBV5-1. This CDR3 contains 15 residues. From germline, CDR1 is SGHRS and CDR2 YFSETQ. CDR3 region: CASSLEVGLGNIQYF. Full variable domain (rest looked up from reference TRBV5-1 and TRBJ2-4): KAGVTQTPRYLIKTRGQQVTLSCSPISGHRSVSWYQQTPGQGLQFLFEYFSETQRNKGNFPGRFSGRQFSNSRSEMNVSTLELGDSALYLCASSLEVGLGNIQYFGAGTRLSVL.

The chain joins TRBV10-3 to TRBJ2-7; the TCRdb call, TRBD2, lacks DNA for checking. Germline CDR1 is ENHRY and CDR2 is SYGVKD. The CDR3 totals 13 residues. The CDR3 here is CATALEKTYEQYF.

This chain joins TRBV5-1 and TRBJ2-2; the D call of TRBD1 rests on TCRdb alone, since no DNA is present to check it. The length of the CDR3 is 17 residues. Germline V gene sequence: CDR1 SGHRS, CDR2 YFSETQ. CDR3 protein: CASSTEATGENTGELFF.

This chain links TRBV30 with TRBJ2-7; checking the TCRdb D call of TRBD1 is not possible without DNA. Germline CDR1 GTSNPN, CDR2 SVGIG (reference sequence). The CDR3 totals 13 residues. The CDR3 region is CAWGTGGSYEQYF.

The V gene is TRBV20-1, the J gene TRBJ1-2; TCRdb returns TRBD1, unconfirmable since there is no DNA. The CDR3 is 13 amino acids. CDR1 is DFQATT, CDR2 SNEGSKA, per germline (reference sequence). This chain's CDR3 is CSASADRNSGYTF.

The gene calls are TRBV7-9 and TRBJ2-3; TCRdb outputs TRBD1, but without DNA this stays unchecked. Per germline, CDR1 SEHNR and CDR2 FQNEAQ (reference sequence). The CDR3 is made up of 15 amino acids. The CDR3 is CASSPNIRGTDTQYF.

The gene calls are TRBV21-1 and TRBJ2-3; TCRdb's assignment of TRBD2 cannot be checked, as there is no DNA. TRBV21-1 is deemed a pseudogene. The CDR3 length is 15 residues. This chain's CDR3 is CASTQRDYLPHTQYF.

CDR3 sequence: CASSSQQGAYPEKLFF. The chain uses TRBV27 and TRBJ1-4; lacking DNA, the TRBD1 call made by TCRdb goes unchecked. The germline V gene has CDR1 MNHEY and CDR2 SMNVEV (reference sequence). The CDR3 extends over 16 amino acids.

The chain uses TRBV7-2 and TRBJ1-1; the D call of TRBD1 rests on TCRdb alone, since no DNA is present to check it. CDR1 is SGHTA, CDR2 FQGNSA, per germline. There are 13 residues in the CDR3. The CDR3 loop reads CASSWTGNTEAFF. The full variable domain, completed using reference TRBV7-2 and TRBJ1-1, is GAGVSQSPSNKVTEKGKDVELRCDPISGHTALYWYRQSLGQGLEFLIYFQGNSAPDKSGLPSDRFSAERTGGSVSTLTIQRTQQEDSAVYLCASSWTGNTEAFFGQGTRLTVV.

The rearrangement links TRBV20-1 to TRBJ2-1; TCRdb's D call of TRBD2 is untestable without DNA. From germline, CDR1 is DFQATT and CDR2 SNEGSKA (reference sequence). CDR3 length: 15 amino acids. CDR3 amino acids: CSARQSGSRSYEQFF.

CDR3 in amino acids: CASSPPEHYNEQFF. The gene calls are TRBV9 and TRBJ2-1; without DNA, the TCRdb call of TRBD1 cannot be checked. Germline V CDR1 and CDR2: SGDLS, YYNGEE. The CDR3 runs to 14 residues.

The chain links TRBV12-3 or TRBV12-4 to TRBJ1-1. There are 13 residues in the CDR3. CDR3 loop: CASTLAGPTEAFF.

The V gene is TRBV24-1, the J gene TRBJ2-5; the D call of TRBD1 rests on TCRdb alone, since no DNA is present to check it. The CDR3 has 15 amino acids. Germline lookup yields CDR1 KGHDR and CDR2 SFDVKD. The CDR3 loop reads CATSGSGTDQETQYF.

The CDR3 sequence is CASSIRDRPYEQYF. The chain uses TRBV6-2 or TRBV6-3 and TRBJ2-7; the D call from TCRdb, TRBD1, cannot be confirmed without DNA. The CDR3 length is 14 residues. Germline V gene data show CDR1 as MNHEY and CDR2 as SVGEGT.

V gene TRBV6-1 combines with J gene TRBJ1-5; TCRdb names TRBD1, which stays unverified in the absence of DNA. Germline CDR1 MNHNS, CDR2 SASEGT. The CDR3 loop spans 15 amino acids. The CDR3 reads CASSPDRAGNQPQHF.

V usage is TRBV7-2 and J usage is TRBJ2-7; the TCRdb call, TRBD1, lacks DNA for checking. Per the germline V gene, CDR1 is SGHTA and CDR2 is FQGNSA. This CDR3 contains 14 residues. This CDR3 is CASRDAVVPYEQYF.

The V and J genes are TRBV4-1 and TRBJ2-2; the D call from TCRdb, TRBD2, cannot be confirmed without DNA. CDR3 length: 17 amino acids. From germline, CDR1 is MGHRA and CDR2 YSYEKL. The CDR3 sequence: CASSHRLAGGDTGELFF.

The chain joins TRBV2 to TRBJ1-1; TCRdb reports TRBD1, a call that lacks DNA to check it against. Per the germline V gene, CDR1 is SNHLY and CDR2 is FYNNEI. CDR3 length: 14 residues. The CDR3 protein is CASSGQGVVTEAFF.

V is TRBV20-1 and J is TRBJ1-5; the D call from TCRdb, TRBD1, cannot be confirmed without DNA. The CDR3 extends over 17 amino acids. Germline lookup yields CDR1 DFQATT and CDR2 SNEGSKA (reference sequence). CDR3 protein: CSARKGFGQYSNQPQHF.

This chain joins TRBV18 and TRBJ1-6; TCRdb's D call of TRBD1 is untestable without DNA. The germline V gene encodes CDR1 KGHSH and CDR2 LQKENI. The CDR3 totals 19 residues. This CDR3 is CASSPQRQGALLRDSPLHF. Variable domain in full (rest from reference TRBV18 and TRBJ1-6): NAGVMQNPRHLVRRRGQEARLRCSPMKGHSHVYWYRQLPEEGLKFMVYLQKENIIDESGMPKERFSAEFPKEGPSILRIQQVVRGDSAAYFCASSPQRQGALLRDSPLHFGNGTRLTVT.

The chain recombines TRBV7-9 with TRBJ2-5. The CDR3 extends over 12 amino acids. Germline assignment: CDR1 SEHNR and CDR2 FQNEAQ (reference sequence). This CDR3 is CASSSGPESQYF.